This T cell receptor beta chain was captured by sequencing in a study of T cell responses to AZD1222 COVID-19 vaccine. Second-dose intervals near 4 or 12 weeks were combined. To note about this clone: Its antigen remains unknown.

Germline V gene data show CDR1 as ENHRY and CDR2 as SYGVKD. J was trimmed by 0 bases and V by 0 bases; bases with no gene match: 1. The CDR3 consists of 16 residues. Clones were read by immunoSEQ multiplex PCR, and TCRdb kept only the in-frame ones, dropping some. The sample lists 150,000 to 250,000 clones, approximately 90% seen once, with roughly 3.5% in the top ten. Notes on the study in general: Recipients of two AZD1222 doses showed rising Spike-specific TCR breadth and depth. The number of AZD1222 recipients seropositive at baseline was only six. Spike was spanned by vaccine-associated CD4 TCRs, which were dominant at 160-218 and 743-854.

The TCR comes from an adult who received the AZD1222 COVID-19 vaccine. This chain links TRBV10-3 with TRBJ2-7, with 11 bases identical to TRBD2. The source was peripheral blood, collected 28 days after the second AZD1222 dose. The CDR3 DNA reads TGTGCCATCAGTGAGTCCGGGACTAGCGGCTCCTACGAGCAGTACTTC. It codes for CAISESGTSGSYEQYF.